A selection of T cell receptor beta chains follows, all from one sample in a study of blood T cell repertoires in COVID-19. TCRdb's copy holds only in-frame clones and misses some; the assay was immunoSEQ multiplex PCR. The table includes a few hundred thousand clones, around 86% detected once. The sample was peripheral blood. These receptors were obtained from a woman in her thirties with active or convalescent COVID-19. Each CDR3 is given with its conserved first and last residue. The D gene is left open where the match is weak. Clone size is given for some rows only: seen once, a few or many times, or a class if the clone is expanded.

j_call clone_size v_call d_call cdr3_length cdr3_nt cdr3_aa
TRBJ2-1 once TRBV9 . 15 TGTGCCAGCAGCGTAGGGGCTAGCTATAGGAATGAGCAGTTCTTC CASSVGASYRNEQFF
TRBJ2-1 once TRBV2 . 12 TGTGCCAGCAGTGCGGAGGGAAATGAGCAGTTCTTC CASSAEGNEQFF
TRBJ1-1 . TRBV7-2 . 15 TGTGCCAGCAGCTCCGACCGGGACTACCCTCTGACAGCTTTCTTT CASSSDRDYPLTAFF
TRBJ1-3 . TRBV18 TRBD1 17 TGTGCCAGCTCACCAGGACAGGCGGTTCACTCTGGAAACACCATATATTTT CASSPGQAVHSGNTIYF
TRBJ2-1 . TRBV9 TRBD1 15 TGTGCCAGCAGCGTGACGGGACAGACTAACAATGAGCAGTTCTTC CASSVTGQTNNEQFF
TRBJ1-2 . TRBV6-5 TRBD1 15 TGTGCCAGCAGCTCTCCGGGACAGGGGAGAGATGGCTACACCTTC CASSSPGQGRDGYTF
TRBJ2-6 many TRBV6-4 . 15 TGTGCCAGCAGTGAGACTAGCTCTGGGGCCAACGTCCTGACTTTC CASSETSSGANVLTF
TRBJ1-6 once TRBV5-4 . 15 TGTGCCAGCAGCTTGGGGCTCCCCGGGGGTTCACCCCTCCACTTT CASSLGLPGGSPLHF
TRBJ1-2 few TRBV3-1/TRBV3-2 . 15 TGTGCCAGCAGCCAAGATATGACAGGAGGTAGAGGCTACACCTTC CASSQDMTGGRGYTF
TRBJ2-7 . TRBV27 TRBD2 13 TGTGCCAGTAGCGGGGGGTCCTCCTACGAGCAGTACTTC CASSGGSSYEQYF
TRBJ1-5 few TRBV19 . 15 TGTGCCAGTAGTATAGTTACCTCCTCCCGGGTGGCCCAGCATTTT CASSIVTSSRVAQHF